This T cell receptor beta chain was observed in a study of vaccination and CD4 T cells after COVID-19. About the study: Taking of post-vaccine samples occurred a median approximately 70 days after dose two (range 14 to 241). Stimulation used overlapping spike peptides from SARS-CoV-2, HCoV-NL63, HCoV-OC43 and HCoV-229E. Findings of the study overall: Spike mono-reactivity applied to 304 of 307 vaccine-specific clones detected in convalescent patients.

Turning to this clonotype: What it binds is unknown.

Sequencing of cultured CD4+ T cell DNA used the Oncomine TCR Beta short-read assay. TCRdb reprocessed the PCR reads with MiXCR, giving one entry per CDR3 protein. The table has about 17,000 distinct CDR3 sequences, less than 70% seen once. Between the trimmed V and J ends, which lost 6 bases and 2 bases, there was a span of 17 bases. From germline, CDR1 is DFQATT and CDR2 SNEGSKA (reference sequence). This CDR3 spans 15 amino acids. Described treatment: roughly 11-day PBMC culture with coronavirus spike peptide pools or control peptides (ViraFEST assay). PCR tests turned positive between March and December 2020, before US Alpha, Beta and Delta variants.

Sequencing was carried out using CD4+ T cells from blood, cultured in vitro. This clonotype was obtained from a human donor who had recovered from COVID-19. The genes are TRBV20-1 and TRBJ2-1, with D maybe TRBD2 (6 bases). Written as DNA, the CDR3 is TGCAGTGCCCAACCCCCGGGACTTACCTACAATGAGCAGTTCTTC. It codes for CSAQPPGLTYNEQFF.